The 20 T cell receptor beta chains presented below share a single source sample, sequenced in a study of T cell responses to AZD1222 COVID-19 vaccine. Some clones are missing from TCRdb's copy, which holds only in-frame ones; the method was immunoSEQ multiplex PCR. The table has 100,000 to 150,000 clones, 88% seen once. The source was peripheral blood, collected on day 0 of AZD1222 vaccination. The receptor set was obtained from an adult in good health.

The gene calls are TRBV19 and TRBJ2-1; 14 nucleotides line up with TRBD2. The junction had 4 bases not matched to a gene; V was cut back by 3 bases and J by 9 bases. Germline CDR1 is LNHDA and CDR2 is SQIVND (reference sequence). CDR3 size: 15 residues. CDR3 DNA: TGTGCCAGTAGTATGACTAGCGGGGGGGCCTTTGAGCAGTTCTTC. Its translation: CASSMTSGGAFEQFF. The whole variable domain, filled in from reference TRBV19 and TRBJ2-1, reads DGGITQSPKYLFRKEGQNVTLSCEQNLNHDAMYWYRQDPGQGLRLIYYSQIVNDFQKGDIAEGYSVSREKKESFPLTVTSAQKNPTAFYLCASSMTSGGAFEQFFGPGTRLTVL.

This clone occurred a few times. This chain connects TRBV6-5 to TRBJ2-1; no firm D call. This CDR3 has 13 residues. The ends were cut back, 6 bases at V and 8 bases at J, with 14 bases in the middle. Germline V gene data show CDR1 as MNHEY and CDR2 as SVGAGI. The chain's CDR3 is CASRYLSGDEQFF. CDR3 sequence (DNA): TGTGCCAGCAGGTACCTATCAGGCGATGAGCAGTTCTTC.

The rearrangement uses TRBV28 and TRBJ2-7; 10 bases agree with TRBD2. Trimming at V came to 5 bases and at J to 2 bases, leaving 9 bases not matched to a gene. CDR1 MDHEN and CDR2 SYDVKM come from the germline V gene. This CDR3 has 16 residues. The CDR3 region has the DNA TGTGCCAGCAGTCATACCGGGACTAGCGCACCCTACGAGCAGTACTTC. It encodes CASSHTGTSAPYEQYF.

The chain joins TRBV28 to TRBJ2-7; D might be TRBD1 (6 bases). V was cut by 6 bases and J by 4 bases, with 13 bases left in between. Germline V gene lookup returns CDR1 MDHEN and CDR2 SYDVKM. This CDR3 is 13 amino acids long. Here the CDR3 DNA reads TGTGCCAGCAGCCCTAAACAGGGTTACGAGCAGTACTTC. It specifies CASSPKQGYEQYF. Filled out from reference TRBV28 and TRBJ2-7, the complete variable domain reads DVKVTQSSRYLVKRTGEKVFLECVQDMDHENMFWYRQDPGLGLRLIYFSYDVKMKEKGDIPEGYSVSREKKERFSLILESASTNQTSMYLCASSPKQGYEQYFGPGTRLTVT.

This chain joins TRBV7-9 and TRBJ2-1, with TRBD2 matching over 11 bases. This CDR3 is 15 amino acids long. Germline CDR1 and CDR2: SEHNR and FQNEAQ (reference sequence). J lost 6 bases, V lost 5 bases, and 6 bases had no gene match. CDR3 sequence reads: CASSPPSGRTNEQFF. The CDR3 DNA reads as TGTGCCAGCAGCCCCCCTAGCGGGAGGACCAATGAGCAGTTCTTC.

This chain links TRBV28 with TRBJ2-2; 11 positions agree with TRBD2. CDR3 length equals 14 residues. Trimming removed 10 bases from V and 3 bases from J; junction bases left unmatched: 4. The germline V gene encodes CDR1 MDHEN and CDR2 SYDVKM. The CDR3 DNA is TGTGCCACCGATAGCGGGAGGGACACCGGGGAGCTGTTTTTT. Residues: CATDSGRDTGELFF.

The DNA of the CDR3 is TGTGCCAGCTCACCCTCAAGACAGGGTGTAGCAAATCAGCCCCAGCATTTT. Amino acid sequence: CASSPSRQGVANQPQHF. The genes are TRBV18 and TRBJ1-5, with TRBD1 matching over 7 bases. The ends lost 3 bases at V and 4 bases at J; junction bases unmatched: 12. Per germline, CDR1 KGHSH and CDR2 LQKENI. The CDR3 loop spans 17 amino acids.

Only one count was recorded for this clone. The V gene is TRBV27, the J gene TRBJ2-1, with 10 bases lining up with TRBD1. The CDR3 has 16 amino acids. The ends lost 0 bases at V and 9 bases at J; junction bases unmatched: 8. Looked up from germline, CDR1 is MNHEY and CDR2 is SMNVEV (reference sequence). CDR3 DNA: TGTGCCAGCAGTTTATCGGTCCGGGACAGGGGAAGTGAGCAGTTCTTC. Translation gives CASSLSVRDRGSEQFF.

V and J are TRBV13 and TRBJ1-2, with D perhaps matching TRBD1 (6 bases). CDR1 and CDR2 (germline): PRHDT, FYEKMQ (reference sequence). The CDR3 contains 15 residues. V gave up 0 bases and J gave up 5 bases, with 13 bases separating them. CDR3 nucleotides: TGTGCCAGCAGCTTAGGCACGGGGGCAGGGTATGGCTACACCTTC. Protein sequence: CASSLGTGAGYGYTF.

This chain connects TRBV27 to TRBJ1-1; 7 positions match TRBD1. The CDR3 has 19 residues. With V trimmed by 1 base and J by 0 bases, 14 bases remained unmatched. CDR1 is MNHEY, CDR2 SMNVEV, per germline (reference sequence). CDR3 DNA sequence: TGTGCCAGCAGTTTATTCTACGCGGTAGGGACAGCTCTGAACACTGAAGCTTTCTTT. This codes for CASSLFYAVGTALNTEAFF.

This sequence joins TRBV4-1 and TRBJ1-3; D gene unclear. The CDR3 contains 14 residues. CDR1 is MGHRA and CDR2 is YSYEKL in the germline V gene. V was pared by 6 bases and J by 2 bases, with 11 bases between. CDR3 residues: CASSQTDTGNTIYF. The CDR3, as DNA: TGCGCCAGCAGTCAGACCGACACTGGAAACACCATATATTTT.

This rearrangement joins TRBV10-2 to TRBJ2-7; 8 bases line up with TRBD1. The germline gives CDR1 WSHSY, CDR2 SAAADI. This CDR3 spans 14 amino acids. J was trimmed by 1 base and V by 7 bases; bases with no gene match: 6. In DNA form, the CDR3 reads TGCGCCAGCAAGCCTACAGGGGGGTCCTACGAGCAGTACTTC. Residues: CASKPTGGSYEQYF.

This chain uses TRBV19 with TRBJ1-6; D ambiguous. Trimming shortened V by 5 bases and J by 0 bases, and 11 bases separated the two germline ends. Looked up from germline, CDR1 is LNHDA and CDR2 is SQIVND (reference sequence). The CDR3 loop spans 16 amino acids. The CDR3 protein is CASSLGGNSYNSPLHF. The CDR3 DNA is TGTGCCAGTAGTCTAGGCGGGAACTCCTATAATTCACCCCTCCACTTT.

V and J are TRBV30 and TRBJ1-6; D ambiguous. Deletions cut 2 bases from V and 10 bases from J, with 18 bases between. The CDR3 is made up of 15 amino acids. Per germline, CDR1 GTSNPN and CDR2 SVGIG (reference sequence). CDR3 DNA: TGTGCCTGGAGTCCTAAATGGCCCGTGGGGTCACCCCTCCACTTT. This codes for CAWSPKWPVGSPLHF.

The chain uses TRBV4-3 and TRBJ2-1; no clear D. Trimming removed 0 bases from V and 0 bases from J, with 12 bases in between. CDR1 is LGHNA and CDR2 is YSLEER in the germline V gene. CDR3 length: 17 residues. CDR3 amino acids: CASSQDSGFNSYNEQFF. CDR3 sequence (DNA): TGCGCCAGCAGCCAAGATTCAGGTTTTAACTCCTACAATGAGCAGTTCTTC.

The chain joins TRBV14 to TRBJ2-7, with TRBD2 matching over 11 bases. The CDR3 is 17 amino acids. CDR1 and CDR2 from the germline V gene are SGHDN and FVKESK. With V trimmed by 5 bases and J by 5 bases, 14 bases remained unmatched. The chain's CDR3 is CASSFDKSLAGGDEQYF. The CDR3 region has the DNA TGTGCCAGCAGCTTCGATAAGAGCCTAGCGGGAGGCGACGAGCAGTACTTC.

The chain combines TRBV4-2 with TRBJ2-3, with D possibly matching TRBD1 (5 bases). V gave up 1 base and J gave up 0 bases, with 14 bases separating them. Germline CDR1 reads LGHNA; CDR2 reads YNFKEQ. The CDR3 extends over 17 amino acids. CDR3 sequence (DNA): TGTGCCAGCAGCCAAGTAGGGTCCAGGGATAGCACAGATACGCAGTATTTT. It yields the protein CASSQVGSRDSTDTQYF.

This clone was observed once. The chain links TRBV18 to TRBJ2-5; no reliable D call. Per the germline V gene, CDR1 is KGHSH and CDR2 is LQKENI. This CDR3 region has 13 residues. The V end was cut by 6 bases, the J end by 0 bases, with 8 bases between. The CDR3 bases are TGTGCCAGCTCCCTACCTTACCAAGAGACCCAGTACTTC. Translation gives CASSLPYQETQYF.

This clone was observed a single time. The V call is TRBV6-1, the J call TRBJ1-5; TRBD1 is a possible D gene (5 bases). The germline CDR1 and CDR2 sequences are MNHNS and SASEGT. The CDR3 totals 14 residues. With 1 base removed from V and 4 bases from J, the gap between germline ends came to 8 bases. The CDR3 nucleotides are TGTGCCAGCAGTGAAGGGGCAGGGAATCAGCCCCAGCATTTT. This codes for CASSEGAGNQPQHF.

This chain joins TRBV30 and TRBJ2-3, with 8 nucleotides matching TRBD1. Trimming at V came to 6 bases and at J to 1 base, leaving 6 bases not matched to a gene. From germline, CDR1 is GTSNPN and CDR2 SVGIG (reference sequence). The CDR3 is 14 amino acids. The chain's CDR3 is CACPDRVGTDTQYF. The CDR3 DNA reads as TGTGCCTGCCCGGACAGGGTGGGCACAGATACGCAGTATTTT.